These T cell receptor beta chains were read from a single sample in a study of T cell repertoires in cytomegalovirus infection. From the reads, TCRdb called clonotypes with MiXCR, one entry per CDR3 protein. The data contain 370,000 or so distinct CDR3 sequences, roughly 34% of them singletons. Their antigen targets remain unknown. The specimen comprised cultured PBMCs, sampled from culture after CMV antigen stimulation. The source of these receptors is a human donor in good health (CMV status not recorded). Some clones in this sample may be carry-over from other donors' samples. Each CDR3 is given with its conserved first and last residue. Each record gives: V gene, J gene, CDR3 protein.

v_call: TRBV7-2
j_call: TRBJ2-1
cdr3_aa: CASSLIRGLAMNEQFF

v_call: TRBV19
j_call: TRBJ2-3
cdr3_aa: CASSISSGSLGTQYF

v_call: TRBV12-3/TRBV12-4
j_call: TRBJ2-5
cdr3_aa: CASRLAVQETQYF

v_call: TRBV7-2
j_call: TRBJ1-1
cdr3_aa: CASSPRPTGGTEAFF

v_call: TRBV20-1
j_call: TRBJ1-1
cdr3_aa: CSARTGGTEAFF

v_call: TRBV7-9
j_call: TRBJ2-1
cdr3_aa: CASSERGPLAKGYNEQFF

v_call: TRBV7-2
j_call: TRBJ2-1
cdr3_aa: CASGSHEQFF

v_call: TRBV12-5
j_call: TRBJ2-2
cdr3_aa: CASGLVLEPTGELFF

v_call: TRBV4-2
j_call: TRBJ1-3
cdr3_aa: CASSQDRDTNSGNTIYF

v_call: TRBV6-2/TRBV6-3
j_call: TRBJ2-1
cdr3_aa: CATQLAGGNNEQFF

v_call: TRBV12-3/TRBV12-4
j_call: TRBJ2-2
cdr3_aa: CASTGLAGSGELFF

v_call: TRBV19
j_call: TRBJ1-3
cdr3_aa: CATSLRGGASRNTIYF

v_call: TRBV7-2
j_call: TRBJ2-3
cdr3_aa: CASSLGGGLFTSSTDTQYF

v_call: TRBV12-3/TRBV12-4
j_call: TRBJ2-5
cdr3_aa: CASSSRGGAETQYF

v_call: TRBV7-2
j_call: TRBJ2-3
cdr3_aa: CASSETVLAFTDTQYF

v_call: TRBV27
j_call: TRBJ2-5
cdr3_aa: CASSPDRVRETQYF

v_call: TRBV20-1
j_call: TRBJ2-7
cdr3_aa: CSARGLAGWIYEQYF

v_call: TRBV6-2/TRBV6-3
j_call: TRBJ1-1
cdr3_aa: CASSRETGKEAFF

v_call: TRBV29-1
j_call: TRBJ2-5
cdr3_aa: CSELKQETQYF

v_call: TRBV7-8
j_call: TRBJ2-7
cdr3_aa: CASSSRTVTYEQYF

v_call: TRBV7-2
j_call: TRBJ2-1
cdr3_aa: CASSLGQRGWDNEQFF

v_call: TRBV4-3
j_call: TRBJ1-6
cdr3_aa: CASSRTGESPLHF

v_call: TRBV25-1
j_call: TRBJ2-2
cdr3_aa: CASSGRVHTGELFF

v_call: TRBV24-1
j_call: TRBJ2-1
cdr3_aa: CATSDRATQFF

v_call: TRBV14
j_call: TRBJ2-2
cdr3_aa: CASSQWTSTGELFF